The rows below give T cell receptor beta chains drawn from one sample of a study of blood T cell repertoires in COVID-19. Data came from immunoSEQ multiplex PCR; TCRdb stores just in-frame clones and leaves some out. In the table there are fewer than 400,000 clones, around 85% of which are singletons. Sequencing was performed on PBMCs or T cells enriched from blood (not recorded which). The receptors here all came from a man aged 25-45 years who had recovered from COVID-19. Both conserved end residues are part of each CDR3. Each record gives: CDR3 DNA, CDR3 protein, clone size, J gene, D gene, V gene. A D gene is named only where the DNA matches it firmly. Only some rows state a clone size, as once, few, many or a class for expanded clones.

TGTGCCAGCCAACCATCGGACAGATCTAACTATGGCTACACCTTC CASQPSDRSNYGYTF NA TRBJ1-2 NA TRBV18
TGTGCCAGCAGGACAGGGGACCATGGCTACACCTTC CASRTGDHGYTF few TRBJ1-2 TRBD1 TRBV27
TGCGCCAGCAGCTTGGGTGGGACAGGGGGCGTTCAGCCCCAGCATTTT CASSLGGTGGVQPQHF NA TRBJ1-5 TRBD1 TRBV5-1
TGTGCCAGCAGTGTTTCGGTAGTTGGAAACACCATATATTTT CASSVSVVGNTIYF NA TRBJ1-3 NA TRBV27
TGCGCCAGCAGCTTGGATACCCAGGGGCGAGCTTTCTTT CASSLDTQGRAFF NA TRBJ1-1 NA TRBV5-1
TGCGCCAGCAGCTCTGGACAGGGGACCTACGAGCAGTACTTC CASSSGQGTYEQYF NA TRBJ2-7 TRBD1 TRBV5-1
TGTGCCAGCAGTGCACTACAGGGGAGTGCTGAAGCTTTCTTT CASSALQGSAEAFF NA TRBJ1-1 TRBD1 TRBV6-2/TRBV6-3
TGTGCCCTTAGCGGGAGGATGAAGGGACAGGGGGCGTCTGGCTACACCTTC CALSGRMKGQGASGYTF once TRBJ1-2 TRBD1 TRBV30
TGTGCCAGCAGCTTAACATCTAGCACAGATACGCAGTATTTT CASSLTSSTDTQYF NA TRBJ2-3 NA TRBV5-5
TGTGCCAGCAGTTCGCTATCCGGGGACAGGGGGCGCCTAAACACTGAAGCTTTCTTT CASSSLSGDRGRLNTEAFF NA TRBJ1-1 TRBD1 TRBV27
TGCAGTGCTAGTATAATGGGACAGCATCCTAATTCACCCCTCCACTTT CSASIMGQHPNSPLHF many TRBJ1-6 TRBD1 TRBV20-1
TGTGCCAGCAGCCCTGACAGGGTATCCTACAATGAGCAGTTCTTC CASSPDRVSYNEQFF NA TRBJ2-1 TRBD1 TRBV7-3
TGTGCCAGCAGTGAACTGTCGGCTGAAGCTTTCTTT CASSELSAEAFF NA TRBJ1-1 NA TRBV6-1
TGTGCCTGGGACCGGGTAGCGGGGGCCAACGTCCTGACTTTC CAWDRVAGANVLTF NA TRBJ2-6 NA TRBV30
TGTGCCAGCAGCTCCCGGACAGGGGATGGCTACACCTTC CASSSRTGDGYTF once TRBJ1-2 TRBD1 TRBV7-2
TGTGCCAGCAGCCCGACGGTAGCGGGGGTGACGTTGTATGAGCAGTTCTTC CASSPTVAGVTLYEQFF few TRBJ2-1 TRBD2 TRBV7-2
TGTGCCAGCATCGTAGCTCAGGGGGTCAGGTATGGCTACACCTTC CASIVAQGVRYGYTF NA TRBJ1-2 TRBD1 TRBV6-1
TGTGCCAGCAGCTCCTCCCATCGGACAGGGAACTACGAGCAGTACTTC CASSSSHRTGNYEQYF once TRBJ2-7 TRBD1 TRBV7-9
TGTGCCAGCAGCCACCAGCGGGGGGACTACAATGAGCAGTTCTTC CASSHQRGDYNEQFF NA TRBJ2-1 TRBD2 TRBV5-4
TGTGCCAGCAGCCCGACAGGGGGCAATTCTATCCACAATGAGCAGTTCTTC CASSPTGGNSIHNEQFF NA TRBJ2-1 TRBD1 TRBV3-1/TRBV3-2
TGTGCTAGCAGCCCCGACCGCTTTAGGGGCGGGGGGCCCTCCTACAATGAGCAGTTCTTC CASSPDRFRGGGPSYNEQFF NA TRBJ2-1 TRBD2 TRBV7-7
TGTGCCAGCAGCCAGTCTTATGACCGGGACAGGTTCTATAATTCACCCCTCCACTTT CASSQSYDRDRFYNSPLHF NA TRBJ1-6 TRBD1 TRBV4-2
TGTGCCAGCAGCTCCCCCGGGCTAGCGGGGGGCCAAAGCTCCTACGAGCAGTACTTC CASSSPGLAGGQSSYEQYF few TRBJ2-7 TRBD2 TRBV6-6
TGTGCCAGCAGCCAAGAGGGGACAGGGTCACCCCTCCACTTT CASSQEGTGSPLHF NA TRBJ1-6 TRBD1 TRBV7-9
TGTGCCAGTAGGACAGGGAATCAGCCCCAGCATTTT CASRTGNQPQHF once TRBJ1-5 TRBD1 TRBV19
TGCAAACCGGGGAACACTGAAGCTTTCTTT CKPGNTEAFF NA TRBJ1-1 NA TRBV10-1
TGCGCCAGCAGCGCTCAGATGAACACTGAAGCTTTCTTT CASSAQMNTEAFF NA TRBJ1-1 NA TRBV5-1
TGTGCCAGCAGCTTGGGGAGACGGAGAGGCTACACCTTC CASSLGRRRGYTF NA TRBJ1-2 NA TRBV7-9
TGTGCCAGCAGTCCCGGGAGCTCCTATAATTCACCCCTCCACTTT CASSPGSSYNSPLHF once TRBJ1-6 NA TRBV25-1
TGCGCCAGCAGCCAAGATGGTAGCGGGGCAAGCACAGATACGCAGTATTTT CASSQDGSGASTDTQYF NA TRBJ2-3 TRBD2 TRBV4-1
TGTGCCAGCAGCGCCTACGGACTAGCAGTGGATTCACCCCTCCACTTT CASSAYGLAVDSPLHF NA TRBJ1-6 NA TRBV9
TGCGCCAGCAGCGGAGGGACAGGGCCTAATGAAAAACTGTTTTTT CASSGGTGPNEKLFF NA TRBJ1-4 TRBD1 TRBV5-1
TGTGCCAGTAGTATACTTCTAGCGGGGGGCCGCTCCTACAATGAGCAGTTCTTC CASSILLAGGRSYNEQFF once TRBJ2-1 TRBD2 TRBV19
TGTGCCAGCACCATGACACCCAGGTCTAACACTGAAGCTTTCTTT CASTMTPRSNTEAFF NA TRBJ1-1 NA TRBV6-4
TGTGCCAGCAGCCCTTACGCCCCGACAGTTCCTAATGAAAAACTGTTTTTT CASSPYAPTVPNEKLFF NA TRBJ1-4 NA TRBV3-1/TRBV3-2
TGTGCCAGCAGCTTTAGGTTTGGGGGCCACACTGAAGCTTTCTTT CASSFRFGGHTEAFF NA TRBJ1-1 NA TRBV11-2
TGTGCCAGCAGTTACGGCCTCTTCGATGAGCAGTTCTTC CASSYGLFDEQFF NA TRBJ2-1 NA TRBV6-6
TGCGCCAGCAGCTCGTCCGGGACAACGAGGGGGACTGAAGCTTTCTTT CASSSSGTTRGTEAFF NA TRBJ1-1 NA TRBV5-1
TGTGCCAGTAGTATCAAACGAGGTTCCAGTTATGGCTACACCTTC CASSIKRGSSYGYTF NA TRBJ1-2 NA TRBV19
TGTGCCAGCAGCTCCCCGAGACTCTTTCTGGAGCAGTACTTC CASSSPRLFLEQYF NA TRBJ2-7 NA TRBV6-2/TRBV6-3